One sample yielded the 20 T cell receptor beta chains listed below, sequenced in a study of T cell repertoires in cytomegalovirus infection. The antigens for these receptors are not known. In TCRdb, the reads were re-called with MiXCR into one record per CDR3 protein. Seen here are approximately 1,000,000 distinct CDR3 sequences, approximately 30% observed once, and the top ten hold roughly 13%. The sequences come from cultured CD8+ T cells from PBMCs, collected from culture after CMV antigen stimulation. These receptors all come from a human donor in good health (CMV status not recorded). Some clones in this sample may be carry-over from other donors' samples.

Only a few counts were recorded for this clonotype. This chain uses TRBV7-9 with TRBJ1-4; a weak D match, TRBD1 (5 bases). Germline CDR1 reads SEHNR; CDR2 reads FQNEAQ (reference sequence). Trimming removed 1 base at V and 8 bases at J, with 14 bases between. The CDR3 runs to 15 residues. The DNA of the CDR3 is TGTGCCAGCAGCTTAGAGGCAGGGCACAACGAAAAACTGTTTTTT. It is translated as CASSLEAGHNEKLFF.

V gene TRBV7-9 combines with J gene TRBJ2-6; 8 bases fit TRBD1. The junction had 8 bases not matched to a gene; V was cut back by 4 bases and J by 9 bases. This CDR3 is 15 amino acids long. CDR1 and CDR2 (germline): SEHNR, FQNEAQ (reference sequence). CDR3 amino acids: CASSSSGGEVNVLTF. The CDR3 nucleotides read TGTGCCAGCAGCTCTTCAGGGGGCGAAGTCAACGTCCTGACTTTC. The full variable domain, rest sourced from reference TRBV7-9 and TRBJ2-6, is DTGVSQNPRHKITKRGQNVTFRCDPISEHNRLYWYRQTLGQGPEFLTYFQNEAQLEKSRLLSDRFSAERPKGSFSTLEIQRTEQGDSAMYLCASSSSGGEVNVLTFGAGSRLTVL.

The CDR3 nucleotides read TGTGCCAGCAGTTTCGTCTGGACAGCACAAGAGACCCAGTACTTC. This translates into CASSFVWTAQETQYF. This chain joins TRBV28 and TRBJ2-5; D is perhaps TRBD1 (6 bases). The germline V and J ends were trimmed by 3 bases and 2 bases, with 13 bases remaining between them. The CDR3 spans 15 residues. Germline V gene sequence: CDR1 MDHEN, CDR2 SYDVKM. Based on the CDR3 plus reference TRBV28 and TRBJ2-5, the full variable domain is DVKVTQSSRYLVKRTGEKVFLECVQDMDHENMFWYRQDPGLGLRLIYFSYDVKMKEKGDIPEGYSVSREKKERFSLILESASTNQTSMYLCASSFVWTAQETQYFGPGTRLLVL.

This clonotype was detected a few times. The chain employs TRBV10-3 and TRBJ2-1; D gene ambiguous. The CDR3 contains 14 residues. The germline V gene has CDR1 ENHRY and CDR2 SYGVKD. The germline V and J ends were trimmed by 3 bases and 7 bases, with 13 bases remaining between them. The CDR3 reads CAISEPVDFNEQFF. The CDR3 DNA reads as TGTGCCATCAGTGAACCAGTTGACTTTAATGAGCAGTTCTTC.

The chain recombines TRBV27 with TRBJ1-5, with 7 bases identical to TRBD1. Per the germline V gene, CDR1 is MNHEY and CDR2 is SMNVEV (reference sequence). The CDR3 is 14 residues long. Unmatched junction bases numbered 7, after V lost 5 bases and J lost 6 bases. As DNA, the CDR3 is TGTGCCAGCAGTCCCCGACAGGGCTTTCAGCCCCAGCATTTT. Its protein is CASSPRQGFQPQHF.

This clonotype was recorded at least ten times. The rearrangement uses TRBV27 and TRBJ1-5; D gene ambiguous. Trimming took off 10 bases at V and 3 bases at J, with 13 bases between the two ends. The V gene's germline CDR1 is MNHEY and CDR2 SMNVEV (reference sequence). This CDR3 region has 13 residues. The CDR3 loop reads CATQPLLNQPQHF. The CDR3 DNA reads TGTGCCACCCAGCCCCTTCTCAATCAGCCCCAGCATTTT.

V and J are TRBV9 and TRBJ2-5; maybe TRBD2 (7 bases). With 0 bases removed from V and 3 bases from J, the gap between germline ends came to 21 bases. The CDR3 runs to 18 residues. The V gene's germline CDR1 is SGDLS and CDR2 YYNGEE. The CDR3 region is CASSVGRREQGGEETQYF. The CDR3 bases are TGTGCCAGCAGCGTAGGACGTCGGGAACAGGGAGGGGAAGAGACCCAGTACTTC.

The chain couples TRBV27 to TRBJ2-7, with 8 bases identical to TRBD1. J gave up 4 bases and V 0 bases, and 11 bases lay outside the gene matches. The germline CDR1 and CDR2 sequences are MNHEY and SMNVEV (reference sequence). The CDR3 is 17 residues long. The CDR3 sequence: CASSLSDRFGQGYEQYF. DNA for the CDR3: TGTGCCAGCAGTTTATCGGATCGGTTCGGACAGGGTTACGAGCAGTACTTC.

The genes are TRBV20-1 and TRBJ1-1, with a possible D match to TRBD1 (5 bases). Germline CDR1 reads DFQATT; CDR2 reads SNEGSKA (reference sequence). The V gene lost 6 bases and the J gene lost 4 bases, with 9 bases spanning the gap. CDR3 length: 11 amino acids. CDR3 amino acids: CSAPQGTEAFF. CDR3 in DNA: TGCAGTGCCCCCCAGGGCACTGAAGCTTTCTTT.

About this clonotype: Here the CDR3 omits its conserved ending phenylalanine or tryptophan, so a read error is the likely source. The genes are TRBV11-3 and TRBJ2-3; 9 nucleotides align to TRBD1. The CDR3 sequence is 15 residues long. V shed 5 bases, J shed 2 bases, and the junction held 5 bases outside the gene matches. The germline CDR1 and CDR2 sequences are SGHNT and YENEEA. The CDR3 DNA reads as TGTGCCAGCAGCCCCGGGACAGGGTTCACAGATACGCAGTATATT. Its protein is CASSPGTGFTDTQYI.

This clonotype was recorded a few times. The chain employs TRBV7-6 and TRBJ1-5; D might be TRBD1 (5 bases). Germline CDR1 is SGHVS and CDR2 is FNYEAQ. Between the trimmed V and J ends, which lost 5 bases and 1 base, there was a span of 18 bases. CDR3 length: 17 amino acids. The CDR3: CASSPSIGTDSNQPQHF. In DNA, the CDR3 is TGTGCCAGCAGCCCATCAATCGGGACCGACAGCAATCAGCCCCAGCATTTT.

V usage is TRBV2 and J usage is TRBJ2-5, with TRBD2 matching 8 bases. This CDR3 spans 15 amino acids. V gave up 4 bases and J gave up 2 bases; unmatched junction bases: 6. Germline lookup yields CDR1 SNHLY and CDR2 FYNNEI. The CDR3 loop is CASSGSGGIQETQYF. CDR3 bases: TGTGCCAGCAGTGGATCGGGGGGGATTCAAGAGACCCAGTACTTC.

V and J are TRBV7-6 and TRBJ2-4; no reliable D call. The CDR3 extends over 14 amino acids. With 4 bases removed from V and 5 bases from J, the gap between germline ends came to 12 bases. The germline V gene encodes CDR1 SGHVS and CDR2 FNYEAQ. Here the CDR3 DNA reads TGTGCCAGCAGCTCCCCCCAGACCGAAAACATTCAGTACTTC. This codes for CASSSPQTENIQYF. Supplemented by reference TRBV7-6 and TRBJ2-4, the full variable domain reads GAGVSQSPRYKVTKRGQDVALRCDPISGHVSLYWYRQALGQGPEFLTYFNYEAQQDKSGLPNDRFSAERPEGSISTLTIQRTEQRDSAMYRCASSSPQTENIQYFGAGTRLSVL.

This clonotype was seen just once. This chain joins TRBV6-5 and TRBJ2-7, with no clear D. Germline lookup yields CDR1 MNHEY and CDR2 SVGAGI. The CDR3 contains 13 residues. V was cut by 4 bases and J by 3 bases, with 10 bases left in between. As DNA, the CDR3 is TGTGCCAGCAGTTCCGGGCTTCACTACGAGCAGTACTTC. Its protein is CASSSGLHYEQYF.

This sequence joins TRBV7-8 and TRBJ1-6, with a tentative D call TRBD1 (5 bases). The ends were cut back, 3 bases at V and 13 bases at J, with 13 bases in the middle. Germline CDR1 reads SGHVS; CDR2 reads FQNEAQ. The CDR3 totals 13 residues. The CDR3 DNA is TGTGCCAGCAGCTTTCGTCCAGGGAGGCCCCTCCACTTT. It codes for CASSFRPGRPLHF.

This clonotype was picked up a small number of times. Written as DNA, the CDR3 is TGTGCCAGCAGCTTGGGTCCTAAAAGAGCGAGCACCGGGGAGCTGTTTTTT. Translating it yields CASSLGPKRASTGELFF. The V gene is TRBV5-6, the J gene TRBJ2-2; no reliable D call. Trimming stripped 0 bases from V and 4 bases from J, with 16 bases between. The CDR3 consists of 17 residues. Germline assignment: CDR1 SGHDT and CDR2 YYEEEE.

The CDR3 nucleotides are TGTGCCACCAGCAGAGATGGGGGTGGTACAGATACGCAGTATTTT. It yields the protein CATSRDGGGTDTQYF. V is TRBV15 and J is TRBJ2-3, with D perhaps being TRBD1 or TRBD2 (5 bases each). This CDR3 has 15 residues. Trimming took off 0 bases at V and 3 bases at J, with 10 bases between the two ends. Germline V CDR1 and CDR2: LNHNV, YYDKDF (reference sequence).

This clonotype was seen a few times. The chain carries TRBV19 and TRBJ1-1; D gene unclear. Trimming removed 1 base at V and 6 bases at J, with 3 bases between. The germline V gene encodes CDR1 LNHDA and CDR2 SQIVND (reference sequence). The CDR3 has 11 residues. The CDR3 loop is CASSIGAEAFF. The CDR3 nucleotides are TGTGCCAGTAGTATAGGTGCTGAAGCTTTCTTT.

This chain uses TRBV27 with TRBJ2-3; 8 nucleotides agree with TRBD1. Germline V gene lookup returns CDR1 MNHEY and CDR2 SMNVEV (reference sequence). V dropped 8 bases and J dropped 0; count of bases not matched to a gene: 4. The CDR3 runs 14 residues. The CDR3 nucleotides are TGTGCCAGCGGGACAGGCCCTAGCACAGATACGCAGTATTTT. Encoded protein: CASGTGPSTDTQYF.

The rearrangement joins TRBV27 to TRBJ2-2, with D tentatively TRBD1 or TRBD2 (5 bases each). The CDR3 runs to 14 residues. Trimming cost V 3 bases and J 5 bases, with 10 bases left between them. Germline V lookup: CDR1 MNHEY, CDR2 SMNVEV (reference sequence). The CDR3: CASSFGTPTGELFF. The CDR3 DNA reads TGTGCCAGCAGTTTCGGGACCCCTACCGGGGAGCTGTTTTTT.